These T cell receptor beta chains were read from a single sample in a study of T cell responses to AZD1222 COVID-19 vaccine. Method: immunoSEQ multiplex PCR; TCRdb's copy keeps in-frame clones and lacks some. The table records 100,000 to 150,000 clones, more than 70% of them present only once. The specimen comprised peripheral blood, sampled on day 0 of AZD1222 vaccination. These receptors originate from an adult in good health. Each CDR3 is given with its conserved first and last residue. The D gene is left open where the match is weak. The listing skips clone size in some rows; elsewhere it reads once, few, many or a size class.

CDR3 DNA: TGCAGCGTTGAAGACCGGACAGCCTCCTACGAGCAGTACTTC; CDR3 protein: CSVEDRTASYEQYF; V gene: TRBV29-1; CDR3 length: 14; J gene: TRBJ2-7; clone size: .; D gene: .
CDR3 DNA: TGTGCCAGCAGGCAGGGGGGATACAATGAGCAGTTCTTC; CDR3 protein: CASRQGGYNEQFF; V gene: TRBV28; CDR3 length: 13; J gene: TRBJ2-1; clone size: .; D gene: .
CDR3 DNA: TGTGCCAGCAGCAAGGTGAACACTGAAGCTTTCTTT; CDR3 protein: CASSKVNTEAFF; V gene: TRBV11-3; CDR3 length: 12; J gene: TRBJ1-1; clone size: .; D gene: .
CDR3 DNA: TGTGCCAGCACTCAATCCGACAGACCCTCTGGGGCCAACGTCCTGACTTTC; CDR3 protein: CASTQSDRPSGANVLTF; V gene: TRBV7-9; CDR3 length: 17; J gene: TRBJ2-6; clone size: .; D gene: .
CDR3 DNA: TGTGCCAGCTCAGAGGATCGGACAGACTATGGCTACACCTTC; CDR3 protein: CASSEDRTDYGYTF; V gene: TRBV18; CDR3 length: 14; J gene: TRBJ1-2; clone size: .; D gene: .
CDR3 DNA: TGTGCCTGGCGGGAATATTATATAGCGGGAGAGGGTTCGACAGATACGCAGTATTTT; CDR3 protein: CAWREYYIAGEGSTDTQYF; V gene: TRBV30; CDR3 length: 19; J gene: TRBJ2-3; clone size: .; D gene: TRBD2
CDR3 DNA: TGTGCCGCCGGGGGAGCCTATGGCTACACCTTC; CDR3 protein: CAAGGAYGYTF; V gene: TRBV24-1; CDR3 length: 11; J gene: TRBJ1-2; clone size: .; D gene: .
CDR3 DNA: TGCGCCAGCAGCATCCGGACAGGGAGAAGTGAAAAACTGTTTTTT; CDR3 protein: CASSIRTGRSEKLFF; V gene: TRBV4-1; CDR3 length: 15; J gene: TRBJ1-4; clone size: .; D gene: TRBD1
CDR3 DNA: TGCGCCAGCAGCCAATTTGGACAGGGCCCCGCAACTAATGAAAAACTGTTTTTT; CDR3 protein: CASSQFGQGPATNEKLFF; V gene: TRBV4-1; CDR3 length: 18; J gene: TRBJ1-4; clone size: .; D gene: TRBD1
CDR3 DNA: TGTGCCAGCAGCTTAGAACCGGCAGGTGAAGCTTTCTTT; CDR3 protein: CASSLEPAGEAFF; V gene: TRBV7-8; CDR3 length: 13; J gene: TRBJ1-1; clone size: .; D gene: .
CDR3 DNA: TGTGCCTGGAGTGTCGGGGCCGAAAGCACTGAAGCTTTCTTT; CDR3 protein: CAWSVGAESTEAFF; V gene: TRBV30; CDR3 length: 14; J gene: TRBJ1-1; clone size: few; D gene: .
CDR3 DNA: TGTGCCAGCAGCCAAAATTATATCTCCTATGGCTACACCTTC; CDR3 protein: CASSQNYISYGYTF; V gene: TRBV5-6; CDR3 length: 14; J gene: TRBJ1-2; clone size: .; D gene: .
CDR3 DNA: TGTGCCAGCAGTTACGGGGATTCGAACACTGAAGCTTTCTTT; CDR3 protein: CASSYGDSNTEAFF; V gene: TRBV6-5; CDR3 length: 14; J gene: TRBJ1-1; clone size: .; D gene: .
CDR3 DNA: TGTGCCAGCAGTGAGGGGCAGGGCAGCTCCTACGAGCAGTACTTC; CDR3 protein: CASSEGQGSSYEQYF; V gene: TRBV6-1; CDR3 length: 15; J gene: TRBJ2-7; clone size: .; D gene: .
CDR3 DNA: TGTGCCATCAGTGAGCCCGGGACTCGCTCCTACGAGCAGTACTTC; CDR3 protein: CAISEPGTRSYEQYF; V gene: TRBV10-3; CDR3 length: 15; J gene: TRBJ2-7; clone size: .; D gene: .
CDR3 DNA: TGTGCCAGCAGCTTAGGTTCTAGCGGCGCCTACGAGCAGTACTTC; CDR3 protein: CASSLGSSGAYEQYF; V gene: TRBV11-3; CDR3 length: 15; J gene: TRBJ2-7; clone size: many; D gene: TRBD2
CDR3 DNA: TGTGCCAGCAGCTTTTTGGCGGGAGGGTCCTACGAGCAGTACTTC; CDR3 protein: CASSFLAGGSYEQYF; V gene: TRBV7-7; CDR3 length: 15; J gene: TRBJ2-7; clone size: .; D gene: TRBD2
CDR3 DNA: TGTGCCAGTAGGGACCTGGACAGGAACACTGAAGCTTTCTTT; CDR3 protein: CASRDLDRNTEAFF; V gene: TRBV19; CDR3 length: 14; J gene: TRBJ1-1; clone size: .; D gene: .
CDR3 DNA: TGCAGCGTTGACTGGGCCCTCAATGAGCAGTTCTTC; CDR3 protein: CSVDWALNEQFF; V gene: TRBV29-1; CDR3 length: 12; J gene: TRBJ2-1; clone size: .; D gene: .
CDR3 DNA: TGTGCCAGCTCACCATTGGACAGACCTCGGATTGAAGCTTTCTTT; CDR3 protein: CASSPLDRPRIEAFF; V gene: TRBV18; CDR3 length: 15; J gene: TRBJ1-1; clone size: .; D gene: .
CDR3 DNA: TGTGCCAGCAGTTCCCCGGGAAATACGCAGTATTTT; CDR3 protein: CASSSPGNTQYF; V gene: TRBV6-5; CDR3 length: 12; J gene: TRBJ2-3; clone size: .; D gene: .
CDR3 DNA: TGTGCCAGTCAACAGGGGGCAAAAGGCTACACCTTC; CDR3 protein: CASQQGAKGYTF; V gene: TRBV19; CDR3 length: 12; J gene: TRBJ1-2; clone size: .; D gene: TRBD1
CDR3 DNA: TGTGCCAGCAGCCGGGGGGGTGGAAACACCATATATTTT; CDR3 protein: CASSRGGGNTIYF; V gene: TRBV5-4; CDR3 length: 13; J gene: TRBJ1-3; clone size: .; D gene: .
CDR3 DNA: TGTGCCAGCAGTTTAATAGGGGAGCGGAACTACGAGCAGTACTTC; CDR3 protein: CASSLIGERNYEQYF; V gene: TRBV28; CDR3 length: 15; J gene: TRBJ2-7; clone size: .; D gene: .
CDR3 DNA: TGTGCCTGGAGTGTTGGGAGGTCGGGCGGAAACACCATATATTTT; CDR3 protein: CAWSVGRSGGNTIYF; V gene: TRBV30; CDR3 length: 15; J gene: TRBJ1-3; clone size: .; D gene: .
CDR3 DNA: TGTGCCAGCTCACCACCCACAGATACGCAGTATTTT; CDR3 protein: CASSPPTDTQYF; V gene: TRBV18; CDR3 length: 12; J gene: TRBJ2-3; clone size: few; D gene: .
CDR3 DNA: TGTGCCAGCAGTGCCGGGACAGGGAATAGCAATCAGCCCCAGCATTTT; CDR3 protein: CASSAGTGNSNQPQHF; V gene: TRBV6-1; CDR3 length: 16; J gene: TRBJ1-5; clone size: .; D gene: TRBD1
CDR3 DNA: TGTGCCAGCAGCGTATCAGAACGGAGCCAAGAGACCCAGTACTTC; CDR3 protein: CASSVSERSQETQYF; V gene: TRBV9; CDR3 length: 15; J gene: TRBJ2-5; clone size: .; D gene: .
CDR3 DNA: TGTGCCAGTAGTGCTGGCTGGCTAGCGGGAGCCTCCGGTGAGACCCAGTACTTC; CDR3 protein: CASSAGWLAGASGETQYF; V gene: TRBV19; CDR3 length: 18; J gene: TRBJ2-5; clone size: .; D gene: TRBD2
CDR3 DNA: TGTGCCAGCACGAAAGGGGCTAGCGGGAGGGCCACCGGGGAGCTGTTTTTT; CDR3 protein: CASTKGASGRATGELFF; V gene: TRBV25-1; CDR3 length: 17; J gene: TRBJ2-2; clone size: .; D gene: TRBD2
CDR3 DNA: TGTGCCACCAGCAGAACTTACCAAGAGAACACTGAAGCTTTCTTT; CDR3 protein: CATSRTYQENTEAFF; V gene: TRBV15; CDR3 length: 15; J gene: TRBJ1-1; clone size: .; D gene: .
CDR3 DNA: TGTGCCAGCAGCTTGGTAGGGTGGCGGGAGACCCAGTACTTC; CDR3 protein: CASSLVGWRETQYF; V gene: TRBV5-4; CDR3 length: 14; J gene: TRBJ2-5; clone size: .; D gene: .
CDR3 DNA: TGTGCCAGCAGCTTAGATGGACAGCCCCAAGAGACCCAGTACTTC; CDR3 protein: CASSLDGQPQETQYF; V gene: TRBV11-3; CDR3 length: 15; J gene: TRBJ2-5; clone size: .; D gene: .
CDR3 DNA: TGTGCCAGCAGCTGGAGGGACACCTGGTATGGCTACACCTTC; CDR3 protein: CASSWRDTWYGYTF; V gene: TRBV5-8; CDR3 length: 14; J gene: TRBJ1-2; clone size: .; D gene: .
CDR3 DNA: TGTGCCAGCAGCGATCAAAGGGCATACGAGCAGTACTTC; CDR3 protein: CASSDQRAYEQYF; V gene: TRBV7-9; CDR3 length: 13; J gene: TRBJ2-7; clone size: .; D gene: .
CDR3 DNA: TGTGCCAGCAGCTTATATGTCAGGGGAATAGCTAGCAATCAGCCCCAGCATTTT; CDR3 protein: CASSLYVRGIASNQPQHF; V gene: TRBV7-8; CDR3 length: 18; J gene: TRBJ1-5; clone size: .; D gene: .
CDR3 DNA: TGTGCCACCAGTGATTTGCGTGGCCCAACGGATCAGCCCCAGCATTTT; CDR3 protein: CATSDLRGPTDQPQHF; V gene: TRBV24-1; CDR3 length: 16; J gene: TRBJ1-5; clone size: few; D gene: .
CDR3 DNA: TGTGCCAGCAGCGTCGATGGGGGAAGTCTCCAAGAGACCCAGTACTTC; CDR3 protein: CASSVDGGSLQETQYF; V gene: TRBV9; CDR3 length: 16; J gene: TRBJ2-5; clone size: .; D gene: .
CDR3 DNA: TGTGCCAGCAGTGAAGGTGTCTCTGGAAACACCATATATTTT; CDR3 protein: CASSEGVSGNTIYF; V gene: TRBV6-1; CDR3 length: 14; J gene: TRBJ1-3; clone size: .; D gene: .
CDR3 DNA: TGTGCCAGCAGCTTCCAATCAGGGGGATCTGGAAACACCATATATTTT; CDR3 protein: CASSFQSGGSGNTIYF; V gene: TRBV7-3; CDR3 length: 16; J gene: TRBJ1-3; clone size: .; D gene: TRBD1
CDR3 DNA: TGTGCCAGCAGCCCCGGGACGGATCTCCGGAGTGAGCAGTTCTTC; CDR3 protein: CASSPGTDLRSEQFF; V gene: TRBV6-5; CDR3 length: 15; J gene: TRBJ2-1; clone size: .; D gene: .
CDR3 DNA: TGTGCCAGCAGTGGCGGGACACCCCCTTACTATGGCTACACCTTC; CDR3 protein: CASSGGTPPYYGYTF; V gene: TRBV27; CDR3 length: 15; J gene: TRBJ1-2; clone size: .; D gene: .
CDR3 DNA: TGTGCCAGCAGCTTACTTTCCCTTTTCCGGGACAGGGGGCTAGTGAATGAGCAGTTCTTC; CDR3 protein: CASSLLSLFRDRGLVNEQFF; V gene: TRBV5-5; CDR3 length: 20; J gene: TRBJ2-1; clone size: .; D gene: TRBD1
CDR3 DNA: TGCAGCGTTGAAGGGGTTTTAGGGGCCAGCTCCTACAATGAGCAGTTCTTC; CDR3 protein: CSVEGVLGASSYNEQFF; V gene: TRBV29-1; CDR3 length: 17; J gene: TRBJ2-1; clone size: once; D gene: .
CDR3 DNA: TGTGCCACCAGCATGGGGACTTCCTACGAGCAGTACTTC; CDR3 protein: CATSMGTSYEQYF; V gene: TRBV15; CDR3 length: 13; J gene: TRBJ2-7; clone size: .; D gene: .